This T cell receptor beta chain was recorded in a study of CD8+ T cells in alopecia areata. Study findings and constraints: Many expanded lesional clones persisted during tofacitinib (in both scalp and blood).

Once RNA had been extracted, it was reverse transcribed into cDNA to act as the sequencing template. Assay used: immunoSEQ multiplex PCR; TCRdb lists only in-frame clones, some missing. The profile covers about 220,000 clones, with 50% to 70% appearing a single time and around 1.5% taken by the ten largest. As for treatment: oral pan-JAK inhibitor, 5-10 mg twice daily. For this clone: Its antigen is as yet unknown.

The TCR originated in a human donor with alopecia areata. The sample was CD4+ T cells sorted from blood, taken at week 4, from a patient treated with tofacitinib.

This CDR3 reads CATSGRDTMAAQYF. The CDR3 nucleotides are TGTGCCACCAGCGGCCGGGACACCATGGCGGCCCAGTACTTC. The chain links TRBV15 to TRBJ2-5, with D tentatively TRBD1 (6 bases). Germline-derived CDR1 and CDR2 are LNHNV and YYDKDF (reference sequence). CDR3 length: 14 amino acids. V was pared by 5 bases and J by 9 bases, with 19 bases between. The full variable domain, its missing parts supplied by reference TRBV15 and TRBJ2-5, is DAMVIQNPRYQVTQFGKPVTLSCSQTLNHNVMYWYQQKSSQAPKLLFHYYDKDFNNEADTPDNFQSRRPNTSFCFLDIRSPGLGDTAMYLCATSGRDTMAAQYFGPGTRLLVL.